One sample yielded the 28 T cell receptor beta chains listed below, sequenced in a study of OX40 agonist ivuxolimab in advanced cancers. The protocol was immunoSEQ multiplex PCR, while the TCRdb copy is restricted to in-frame clones and leaves out a portion. The sample has tens of thousands of clones, roughly 83% seen once. The starting material was CD4+ or CD8+ T cells sorted from blood, obtained in a trial of the OX40 agonist ivuxolimab. The receptors derive from an adult with an advanced solid tumor such as melanoma, head and neck, liver or kidney cancer.

Concerning this clone: Mismatch with germline at one junction end may stem from a read error. V and J are TRBV11-2 and TRBJ2-4; a weak D match, TRBD2 (6 bases). Per germline, CDR1 SGHAT and CDR2 FQNNGV. CDR3 length equals 16 residues. The CDR3 region has the DNA TGTGCCAGCAGCATAGAGGAGGGCATAGCCAAAAACATTCAGTACTTC. Protein product: CASSIEEGIAKNIQYF.

V and J are TRBV7-2 and TRBJ2-1; no firm D call. The CDR3 is 12 residues long. Germline V gene data show CDR1 as SGHTA and CDR2 as FQGNSA. Trimming removed 2 bases from V and 8 bases from J, with 7 bases in between. The CDR3: CASSLTAYEQFF. The CDR3 DNA is TGTGCCAGCAGCTTAACAGCGTATGAGCAGTTCTTC.

The chain joins TRBV30 to TRBJ2-7; TRBD1 aligns across 7 bases. V lost 6 bases, J lost 2 bases, and 4 bases stayed unmatched. This CDR3 contains 12 residues. CDR1 and CDR2 (germline): GTSNPN, SVGIG (reference sequence). The CDR3 DNA sequence: TGTGCCTGCGGACAGGTTGCCTACGAGCAGTACTTC. It translates to CACGQVAYEQYF.

This chain links TRBV19 with TRBJ1-1, with D uncertain. The germline V gene encodes CDR1 LNHDA and CDR2 SQIVND (reference sequence). The CDR3 has 13 residues. V lost 5 bases, J lost 4 bases, and 11 bases lay in between. Written as DNA, the CDR3 is TGTGCCAGTAGTCCATCCCCGGGCACTGAAGCTTTCTTT. It codes for CASSPSPGTEAFF. The full variable domain, with the rest looked up from reference TRBV19 and TRBJ1-1, is DGGITQSPKYLFRKEGQNVTLSCEQNLNHDAMYWYRQDPGQGLRLIYYSQIVNDFQKGDIAEGYSVSREKKESFPLTVTSAQKNPTAFYLCASSPSPGTEAFFGQGTRLTVV.

This clone was counted a few times. This chain joins TRBV6-4 and TRBJ1-1; 10 bases align to TRBD1. Germline lookup yields CDR1 MRHNA and CDR2 SNTAGT. V was clipped by 7 bases and J by 4 bases; unmatched bases: 3. The CDR3 runs to 13 residues. The CDR3 loop reads CASKDRGGTEAFF. Written as DNA, the CDR3 is TGTGCCAGCAAGGACAGGGGGGGCACTGAAGCTTTCTTT.

The V and J genes are TRBV11-3 and TRBJ1-1; 8 nucleotides agree with TRBD1. Trimming at V came to 5 bases and at J to 3 bases, leaving 5 bases not matched to a gene. The V gene's germline CDR1 is SGHNT and CDR2 YENEEA. The CDR3 has 14 amino acids. The chain's CDR3 is CASSKTGEYTEAFF. CDR3 sequence (DNA): TGTGCCAGCAGCAAGACAGGGGAGTACACTGAAGCTTTCTTT.

This clone was picked up a small number of times. In DNA, the CDR3 is TGTGCCAGCAGCCTGGACAGAACCTCTGGAAACACCATATATTTT. This gives the protein CASSLDRTSGNTIYF. This sequence joins TRBV7-2 and TRBJ1-3; D possibly corresponds to TRBD1 (6 bases). This CDR3 is 15 amino acids long. Trimming removed 5 bases from V and 0 bases from J, with 11 bases in between. CDR1 is SGHTA and CDR2 is FQGNSA in the germline V gene.

The rearrangement joins TRBV15 to TRBJ2-5; possible D gene TRBD1, 6 bases. Germline-derived CDR1 and CDR2 are LNHNV and YYDKDF (reference sequence). CDR3 length: 12 amino acids. Trimming shortened V by 8 bases and J by 3 bases, and 10 bases separated the two germline ends. This chain's CDR3 is CATRQVEETQYF. For the CDR3, the DNA is TGTGCCACCCGACAGGTCGAAGAGACCCAGTACTTC.

As concerns this clone: With a much larger clone just one base away, this may be a read error. Here the CDR3 reads CASSYSRGAEQYF. CDR3 bases: TGTGCCAGCAGTTACTCGAGGGGGGCGGAGCAGTACTTC. V is TRBV6-6 and J is TRBJ2-7; possibly TRBD1 or TRBD2 for D (6 bases each). The CDR3 loop spans 13 amino acids. V lost 0 bases and J lost 7, with 10 bases in between. Germline V lookup: CDR1 MNHNY, CDR2 SVGAGI (reference sequence).

The gene calls are TRBV4-1 and TRBJ1-5; D may be TRBD1 (5 bases). The V and J ends lost 4 bases and 7 bases respectively, with 11 bases between them. This CDR3 has 13 amino acids. CDR1 and CDR2 from the germline V gene are MGHRA and YSYEKL. In DNA form, the CDR3 reads TGCGCCAGCAGCCCCGGGACGAACCAGCCCCAGCATTTT. It codes for CASSPGTNQPQHF.

The chain links TRBV19 to TRBJ2-1; D is possibly TRBD1 (5 bases). V was trimmed by 4 bases and J by 3 bases, leaving 7 bases between them. Per the germline V gene, CDR1 is LNHDA and CDR2 is SQIVND (reference sequence). CDR3 length: 13 amino acids. CDR3 sequence: CASSRGSYNEQFF. The CDR3 nucleotides read TGTGCCAGTAGTAGGGGCAGCTACAATGAGCAGTTCTTC. The variable domain in full, with the rest retrieved from reference TRBV19 and TRBJ2-1, is DGGITQSPKYLFRKEGQNVTLSCEQNLNHDAMYWYRQDPGQGLRLIYYSQIVNDFQKGDIAEGYSVSREKKESFPLTVTSAQKNPTAFYLCASSRGSYNEQFFGPGTRLTVL.

This rearrangement joins TRBV11-2 to TRBJ1-4; perhaps TRBD1 as D (5 bases). The CDR3 covers 15 residues. The V end was cut by 4 bases, the J end by 4 bases, with 13 bases between. CDR1 SGHAT and CDR2 FQNNGV come from the germline V gene. CDR3 sequence: CASSWRGSSNEKLFF. The CDR3 DNA is TGTGCCAGCAGCTGGAGGGGATCAAGTAATGAAAAACTGTTTTTT.

The rearrangement joins TRBV2 to TRBJ2-1, with D possibly being TRBD2 (6 bases). V was trimmed by 3 bases and J by 9 bases, leaving 15 bases between them. Germline assignment: CDR1 SNHLY and CDR2 FYNNEI. The CDR3 consists of 14 residues. CDR3 nucleotides: TGTGCCAGCAGTGATGGGGGGATTCGATTTGAGCAGTTCTTC. Protein: CASSDGGIRFEQFF.

This clone appeared once. The genes are TRBV7-3 and TRBJ2-3; D call uncertain. With 0 bases removed from V and 4 bases from J, the gap between germline ends came to 5 bases. In germline, CDR1 is SGHTA, CDR2 FQGTGA. This CDR3 has 13 amino acids. The chain's CDR3 is CASSLTWPDTQYF. The CDR3 DNA reads as TGTGCCAGCAGCTTAACTTGGCCAGATACGCAGTATTTT.

The rearrangement links TRBV5-5 to TRBJ2-6; D is ambiguous. Trimming pared 0 bases from V and 1 base from J, leaving 5 bases between. The CDR3 runs 15 residues. Per the germline V gene, CDR1 is SGHKS and CDR2 is YYEKEE (reference sequence). CDR3 sequence: CASSLVWSGANVLTF. The CDR3 DNA follows: TGTGCCAGCAGCTTGGTCTGGTCTGGGGCCAACGTCCTGACTTTC.

The chain uses TRBV6-5 and TRBJ2-2; TRBD2 matches 7 bases. V lost 6 bases, J lost 1 base, and 5 bases stayed unmatched. This CDR3 spans 15 amino acids. Germline CDR1 MNHEY, CDR2 SVGAGI. CDR3 DNA: TGTGCCAGCAGACGGGGGGTGATGAACACCGGGGAGCTGTTTTTT. Protein: CASRRGVMNTGELFF.

The rearrangement uses TRBV19 and TRBJ1-6; D is unresolved. Trimming removed 6 bases from V and 1 base from J, with 7 bases in between. Looked up from germline, CDR1 is LNHDA and CDR2 is SQIVND (reference sequence). The CDR3 runs to 14 residues. The CDR3 region has the DNA TGTGCCAGTAGACAGACTTCCTATAATTCACCCCTCCACTTT. It specifies CASRQTSYNSPLHF.

The rearrangement joins TRBV7-6 to TRBJ2-7; tentative D call: TRBD2 (5 bases). The germline gives CDR1 SGHVS, CDR2 FNYEAQ. The CDR3 has 15 residues. Trimming stripped 2 bases from V and 3 bases from J, with 14 bases between. Written as DNA, the CDR3 is TGTGCCAGCAGCTTAAGGGCGGGTGATGGCTACGAGCAGTACTTC. This codes for CASSLRAGDGYEQYF.

The rearrangement joins TRBV7-9 to TRBJ2-7, with TRBD2 identical over 10 bases. The ends lost 5 bases at V and 4 bases at J; junction bases unmatched: 8. This CDR3 spans 15 amino acids. Looked up from germline, CDR1 is SEHNR and CDR2 is FQNEAQ (reference sequence). The CDR3 reads CASSPLAGVVYEQYF. CDR3 DNA: TGTGCCAGCAGCCCGCTAGCGGGAGTTGTGTACGAGCAGTACTTC.

The chain has TRBV16 and TRBJ1-1; 7 bases map to TRBD1. After removal of 4 bases from V and 6 bases from J, the junction contained 8 bases not matched to a gene. This CDR3 region has 14 residues. Germline V CDR1 and CDR2: KGHSY, FQNENV. For the CDR3, the DNA is TGTGCCAGCAGCCGCCGACAGGGTGGCGCTGAAGCTTTCTTT. This translates into CASSRRQGGAEAFF.

V is TRBV5-4 and J is TRBJ2-6; D is unresolved. CDR1 is SGHNT, CDR2 YYREEE, per germline (reference sequence). The CDR3 loop spans 16 amino acids. V shed 2 bases and J shed 2 bases, with 11 bases lying between them. CDR3 nucleotide sequence: TGTGCCAGCAGCTTAGACGGAAACGCTGGGGCCAACGTCCTGACTTTC. Its protein product is CASSLDGNAGANVLTF.

This clone was seen only a few times. This chain connects TRBV7-3 to TRBJ1-1; no firm D call. CDR1 and CDR2 (germline): SGHTA, FQGTGA. Trimming removed 5 bases at V and 1 base at J, with 8 bases between. The CDR3 spans 13 residues. In DNA, the CDR3 is TGTGCCAGCAGCCCGCGGAGGAACACTGAAGCTTTCTTT. Its protein product is CASSPRRNTEAFF.

The rearrangement links TRBV19 to TRBJ2-2; D is possibly TRBD1 or TRBD2 (6 bases each). V lost 7 bases and J 4 bases, leaving 13 bases between the germline ends. CDR3 length equals 14 residues. CDR1 LNHDA and CDR2 SQIVND come from the germline V gene (reference sequence). This chain's CDR3 is CASNPGAVTGELFF. The DNA for the CDR3 is TGTGCCAGTAATCCGGGGGCGGTCACCGGGGAGCTGTTTTTT.

V gene TRBV5-1 combines with J gene TRBJ2-7, with 11 bases that match TRBD2. The CDR3 has 15 residues. Germline trimming cut 0 bases from V and 3 bases from J; bases unmatched to any gene: 2. In germline, CDR1 is SGHRS, CDR2 YFSETQ. CDR3 amino acids: CASSLGSGRVYEQYF. The CDR3 DNA reads as TGCGCCAGCAGCTTGGGTAGCGGGAGGGTCTACGAGCAGTACTTC. Based on the CDR3 plus reference TRBV5-1 and TRBJ2-7, the full variable domain is KAGVTQTPRYLIKTRGQQVTLSCSPISGHRSVSWYQQTPGQGLQFLFEYFSETQRNKGNFPGRFSGRQFSNSRSEMNVSTLELGDSALYLCASSLGSGRVYEQYFGPGTRLTVT.

The V call is TRBV12-5, the J call TRBJ1-5; D is perhaps TRBD1 (6 bases). The CDR3 is made up of 15 amino acids. Trimming left V 6 bases short and J 0 bases short, with 12 bases between. Germline V gives CDR1 LGHNT, CDR2 FRNRAP. The DNA for the CDR3 is TGTGCTAGTGGGGAAACAGGGTTTAGCAATCAGCCCCAGCATTTT. It translates to CASGETGFSNQPQHF.

This chain uses TRBV2 with TRBJ2-1; weak D call: TRBD2 (5 bases). CDR1 is SNHLY and CDR2 is FYNNEI in the germline V gene. Trimming removed 0 bases from V and 6 bases from J, with 12 bases in between. This CDR3 has 15 residues. This CDR3 reads CASSEAVGVGNEQFF. The CDR3 coding sequence is TGTGCCAGCAGTGAAGCTGTGGGAGTGGGCAATGAGCAGTTCTTC.

The chain links TRBV11-2 to TRBJ1-1; maybe TRBD1 (5 bases). The V gene lost 1 base and the J gene lost 7 bases, with 19 bases spanning the gap. The length of the CDR3 is 16 residues. Germline V gene data show CDR1 as SGHAT and CDR2 as FQNNGV. As DNA, the CDR3 is TGTGCCAGCAGCTTAGGTCTTCTATGGGGCCGGAATGAAGCTTTCTTT. Its translation: CASSLGLLWGRNEAFF.

V is TRBV4-1 and J is TRBJ2-3; 7 nucleotides match TRBD2. The CDR3 length is 14 residues. V shed 6 bases and J 3 bases; nucleotides not matched to a gene: 6. Germline values: CDR1 MGHRA, CDR2 YSYEKL. The CDR3 loop is CASRLGGGTDTQYF. The DNA of the CDR3 is TGCGCCAGCAGACTTGGGGGGGGAACAGATACGCAGTATTTT.